The T cell receptor beta chain under discussion was sequenced for a study of T cell responses to AZD1222 COVID-19 vaccine. This clone was recorded once. Its cognate antigen is unknown. Study-wide results and caveats: None of the repertoires were sampled until the peak T cell response had passed.

The CDR3 consists of 15 residues. CDR1 SGHRS and CDR2 YFSETQ come from the germline V gene. Trimming at V came to 0 bases and at J to 4 bases, leaving 4 bases not matched to a gene. Some clones are missing from TCRdb's copy, which holds only in-frame ones; the method was immunoSEQ multiplex PCR. The data contain 95,000 to 150,000 clones, approximately 90% of them singletons. The rearrangement joins TRBV5-1 to TRBJ2-7; TRBD1 agrees at 10 bases. The sample here was peripheral blood, taken 28 days after the second AZD1222 dose. The TCR sequence derives from an adult who received the AZD1222 COVID-19 vaccine. The CDR3 loop reads CASSLAWDRGYEQYF. CDR3 sequence (DNA): TGCGCCAGCAGCTTGGCCTGGGACAGGGGTTACGAGCAGTACTTC.